The 26 T cell receptor beta chains below were found in one sample sequenced in a study of T cell responses to AZD1222 COVID-19 vaccine. Profiling relied on immunoSEQ multiplex PCR, and the TCRdb table lists in-frame clones only, not all of them. Of 150,000 to 200,000 clones in the sample, roughly 92% were seen once. The sample was peripheral blood, taken on day 0 of AZD1222 vaccination. Receptor source: an adult in good health.

DNA of the CDR3: TGTGCCAGCAGCCAAGCAAGGGACTCTGGGGCCAACGTCCTGACTTTC. Protein: CASSQARDSGANVLTF. The chain combines TRBV14 with TRBJ2-6, with D unresolved. The V gene's germline CDR1 is SGHDN and CDR2 FVKESK. V gave up 1 base and J gave up 0 bases, with 7 bases separating them. The length of the CDR3 is 16 residues.

The chain combines TRBV3-1 (or the pseudogene TRBV3-2) with TRBJ2-1, with 9 bases that match TRBD2. The CDR3 covers 16 residues. From germline, CDR1 is LGHDT and CDR2 YNNKEL (reference sequence). V lost 4 bases to trimming and J lost 5 bases; unmatched junction nucleotides: 9. CDR3 nucleotide sequence: TGTGCCAGCAGCCCCTACTGGGCGGGAGGGAACAATGAGCAGTTCTTC. This sequence encodes CASSPYWAGGNNEQFF.

The rearrangement links TRBV9 to TRBJ1-4; 7 positions match TRBD1. From germline, CDR1 is SGDLS and CDR2 YYNGEE. The junction had 9 bases not matched to a gene; V was cut back by 3 bases and J by 7 bases. The CDR3 sequence is 15 residues long. Here the CDR3 reads CASSAPGGTGEKLFF. CDR3 bases: TGTGCCAGCAGCGCACCAGGGGGTACGGGTGAAAAACTGTTTTTT.

This clone has just a few counts. The gene calls are TRBV19 and TRBJ2-7; no firm D call. The V and J ends lost 4 bases and 2 bases respectively, with 9 bases between them. CDR3 length equals 13 residues. Germline V gene data show CDR1 as LNHDA and CDR2 as SQIVND (reference sequence). The CDR3 region is CASSTGVAYEQYV. Written as DNA, the CDR3 is TGTGCCAGTAGTACTGGGGTTGCCTACGAGCAGTACGTC.

The rearrangement uses TRBV9 and TRBJ2-1; a possible D gene is TRBD1 (5 bases). V was cut by 0 bases and J by 4 bases, with 17 bases left in between. The CDR3 consists of 17 residues. Germline-derived CDR1 and CDR2 are SGDLS and YYNGEE. This CDR3 reads CASSVEGSPKGYNEQFF. In DNA form, the CDR3 reads TGTGCCAGCAGCGTAGAGGGCAGTCCGAAGGGGTACAATGAGCAGTTCTTC.

The chain combines TRBV2 with TRBJ1-2; 8 positions match TRBD1. In germline, CDR1 is SNHLY, CDR2 FYNNEI. The ends lost 6 bases at V and 2 bases at J; junction bases unmatched: 8. This CDR3 contains 15 residues. Here the CDR3 DNA reads TGTGCCAGCAGCCCTAGGACAGGGACCAACTATGGCTACACCTTC. This gives the protein CASSPRTGTNYGYTF.

In its sample, this clone was seen once. V gene TRBV4-2 combines with J gene TRBJ1-1; D remains unclear. CDR1 and CDR2 (germline): LGHNA, YNFKEQ. CDR3 length equals 16 residues. V was clipped by 1 base and J by 3 bases, with 15 bases between them. CDR3 nucleotide sequence: TGTGCCAGCAGCCAAGGTGAATCCGCGGGGTACACTGAAGCTTTCTTT. It translates to CASSQGESAGYTEAFF.

The chain couples TRBV2 to TRBJ2-3; 12 bases match TRBD2. This CDR3 comprises 19 residues. Trimming at V came to 1 base and at J to 2 bases, leaving 10 bases not matched to a gene. Germline V gives CDR1 SNHLY, CDR2 FYNNEI. CDR3 sequence (DNA): TGTGCCAGCAGTGAAGGTGTGACTAGCGGGAGAGGTCCCACAGATACGCAGTATTTT. Protein: CASSEGVTSGRGPTDTQYF.

This clone has a single count. The genes are TRBV5-4 and TRBJ2-1; D uncertain. Deletions cut 4 bases from V and 5 bases from J, with 10 bases between. The V gene's germline CDR1 is SGHNT and CDR2 YYREEE (reference sequence). The length of the CDR3 is 13 residues. The CDR3: CASSPAGNNEQFF. CDR3 nucleotides: TGTGCCAGCAGCCCGGCTGGAAACAATGAGCAGTTCTTC.

The rearrangement links TRBV28 to TRBJ1-1; D unresolved. The CDR3 totals 14 residues. Germline-derived CDR1 and CDR2 are MDHEN and SYDVKM. V was trimmed by 6 bases and J by 11 bases, leaving 22 bases between them. CDR3 coding DNA: TGTGCCAGCAGCATCAGGCGTCCGGAGGCGGCGGCTTTCTTT. Protein: CASSIRRPEAAAFF.

The chain joins TRBV28 to TRBJ1-2; D remains ambiguous. The CDR3 has 11 amino acids. In germline, CDR1 is MDHEN, CDR2 SYDVKM. With 4 bases removed from V and 8 bases from J, the gap between germline ends came to 8 bases. The CDR3 region is CASSSAGGYTF. CDR3 nucleotide sequence: TGTGCCAGCAGTTCCGCCGGCGGCTACACCTTC.

A remark on this clone: Germline is not matched at one junction end, which may reflect a read error. This rearrangement joins TRBV7-8 to TRBJ1-1, with unresolved D. Germline assignment: CDR1 SGHVS and CDR2 FQNEAQ. CDR3 length equals 14 residues. The CDR3 DNA sequence: TGTGCCAGCAGCCCCCTGCCGGGGAACGCTGAAGCTTTCTTT. This encodes CASSPLPGNAEAFF.

This chain joins TRBV6-5 and TRBJ2-7; the D gene is possibly TRBD2 (5 bases). Germline CDR1 is MNHEY and CDR2 is SVGAGI. V dropped 3 bases and J dropped 3 bases, with 9 bases sitting between them. This CDR3 comprises 13 residues. The CDR3 DNA follows: TGTGCCAGCAGTTATTACCGGGGCTACGAGCAGTACTTC. Protein product: CASSYYRGYEQYF.

This chain links TRBV5-4 with TRBJ2-7; TRBD2 matches at 7 bases. This CDR3 is built from 16 residues. Germline CDR1 reads SGHNT; CDR2 reads YYREEE (reference sequence). V lost 0 bases, J lost 7 bases, and 13 bases stayed unmatched. The CDR3 region is CASSLDSGGRLREQYF. The CDR3 DNA reads TGTGCCAGCAGCTTGGACAGTGGCGGGAGACTGAGAGAGCAGTACTTC.

The V call is TRBV19, the J call TRBJ1-1; 8 bases line up with TRBD1. In germline, CDR1 is LNHDA, CDR2 SQIVND (reference sequence). The V segment lost 5 bases and the J segment 3 bases; nucleotides outside the gene matches: 5. This CDR3 region has 14 residues. DNA of the CDR3: TGTGCCAGTAGTCCAGGGGGCGCATACACTGAAGCTTTCTTT. The encoded protein is CASSPGGAYTEAFF.

The CDR3 protein is CATSDPGQGDYGYTF. CDR3 bases: TGTGCCACCAGTGATCCCGGACAGGGTGACTATGGCTACACCTTC. The V gene is TRBV24-1, the J gene TRBJ1-2; TRBD1 agrees at 8 bases. Germline CDR1 is KGHDR and CDR2 is SFDVKD. CDR3 length: 15 residues. The J segment lost 3 bases and the V segment lost 3 bases, leaving 5 bases of the junction unmatched.

The chain is built from TRBV29-1 and TRBJ1-4, with unresolved D. Germline assignment: CDR1 SQVTM and CDR2 ANQGSEA. Trimming took off 4 bases at V and 7 bases at J, with 7 bases between the two ends. The CDR3 has 11 residues. Written as DNA, the CDR3 is TGCAGCGTTGTTGGGTCTGAAAAACTGTTTTTT. This encodes CSVVGSEKLFF.

The chain uses TRBV7-8 and TRBJ1-1; D is unclear. With 1 base removed from V and 11 bases from J, the gap between germline ends came to 17 bases. The CDR3 is made up of 14 amino acids. Looked up from germline, CDR1 is SGHVS and CDR2 is FQNEAQ. CDR3 bases: TGTGCCAGCAGCTTAGATTTGCTCAGTGAAGCGGCTTTCTTT. Translation gives CASSLDLLSEAAFF.

The rearrangement links TRBV4-1 to TRBJ2-3; TRBD2 is a possible D gene (6 bases). This CDR3 is 17 amino acids long. Trimming shortened V by 4 bases and J by 4 bases, and 21 bases separated the two germline ends. Looked up from germline, CDR1 is MGHRA and CDR2 is YSYEKL. The CDR3 DNA is TGCGCCAGCAGCCCCTCAGTTAGGCAGGGAGGAGCAGATACGCAGTATTTT. Amino acid sequence: CASSPSVRQGGADTQYF.

The V and J genes are TRBV2 and TRBJ2-2; TRBD2 matches 11 bases. V lost 5 bases, J lost 7 bases, and 9 bases stayed unmatched. CDR3 length: 16 amino acids. Germline assignment: CDR1 SNHLY and CDR2 FYNNEI. The CDR3 here is CASSRLAGMDIGELFF. In DNA, the CDR3 is TGTGCCAGCAGTAGACTAGCGGGGATGGACATCGGGGAGCTGTTTTTT.

The chain joins TRBV10-1 to TRBJ2-2; a possible D gene is TRBD2 (6 bases). Trimming stripped 10 bases from V and 5 bases from J, with 11 bases between. Germline V gene data show CDR1 as WNHNN and CDR2 as SYGVQD (reference sequence). This CDR3 has 12 amino acids. CDR3 in DNA: TGCGCCACCATAGCGGCAACCGGGGAGCTGTTTTTT. It translates to CATIAATGELFF.

The rearrangement uses TRBV19 and TRBJ1-2; perhaps TRBD1 as D (6 bases). This CDR3 region has 14 residues. The V gene lost 4 bases and the J gene lost 4 bases, with 13 bases spanning the gap. Germline CDR1 is LNHDA and CDR2 is SQIVND (reference sequence). The CDR3 here is CASSSPGAIYGYTF. CDR3 nucleotide sequence: TGTGCCAGTAGTAGTCCAGGGGCGATCTATGGCTACACCTTC.

CDR3 coding DNA: TGTGCCAGCAGCCGAGGTAGCGGGAGCTCCTACGAGCAGTACTTC. Protein product: CASSRGSGSSYEQYF. The chain is built from TRBV7-8 and TRBJ2-7; 9 nucleotides align to TRBD2. This CDR3 is built from 15 residues. The V and J ends lost 5 bases and 0 bases, in that order; junction bases with no gene match: 5. Germline CDR1 is SGHVS and CDR2 is FQNEAQ.

This clone was seen only once. The chain joins TRBV24-1 to TRBJ1-4; D may be TRBD1 (5 bases). Deletions cut 6 bases from V and 8 bases from J, with 12 bases between. The CDR3 has 13 amino acids. Germline V gene lookup returns CDR1 KGHDR and CDR2 SFDVKD. The CDR3: CATSRGFGEKLFF. The CDR3 DNA follows: TGTGCCACCAGTAGGGGTTTCGGCGAAAAACTGTTTTTT.

The chain combines TRBV28 with TRBJ2-5, with no clear D. Trimming took off 6 bases at V and 2 bases at J, with 1 base between the two ends. Germline V gene sequence: CDR1 MDHEN, CDR2 SYDVKM. The CDR3 spans 10 residues. This CDR3 is CASRQETQYF. The CDR3 DNA reads TGTGCCAGCAGACAAGAGACCCAGTACTTC.

This clone counts as medium-sized. The chain has TRBV30 and TRBJ1-2, with D possibly matching TRBD1 (6 bases). The V gene's germline CDR1 is GTSNPN and CDR2 SVGIG (reference sequence). The CDR3 covers 12 residues. Trimming took 2 bases from V and 8 from J, leaving 12 bases between them. The CDR3 DNA is TGTGCCTGGAGTCTTGGACAGCCCGGCTACACCTTC. It yields the protein CAWSLGQPGYTF.